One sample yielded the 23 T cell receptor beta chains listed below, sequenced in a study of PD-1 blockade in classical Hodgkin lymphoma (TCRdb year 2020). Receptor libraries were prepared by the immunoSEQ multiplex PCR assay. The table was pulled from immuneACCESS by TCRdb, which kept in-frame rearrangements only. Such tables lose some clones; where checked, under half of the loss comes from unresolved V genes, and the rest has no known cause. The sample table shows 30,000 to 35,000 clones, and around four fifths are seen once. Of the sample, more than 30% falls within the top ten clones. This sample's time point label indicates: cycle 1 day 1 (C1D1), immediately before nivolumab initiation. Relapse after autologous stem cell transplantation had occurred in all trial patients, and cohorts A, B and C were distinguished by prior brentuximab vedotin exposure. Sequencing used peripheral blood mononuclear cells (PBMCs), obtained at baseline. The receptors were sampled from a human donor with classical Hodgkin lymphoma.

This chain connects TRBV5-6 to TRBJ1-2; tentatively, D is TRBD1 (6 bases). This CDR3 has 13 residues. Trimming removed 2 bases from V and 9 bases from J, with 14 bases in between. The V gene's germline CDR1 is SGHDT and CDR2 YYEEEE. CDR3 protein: CASSFNRELSYTF. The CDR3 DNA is TGTGCCAGCAGCTTCAACAGGGAACTGAGCTACACCTTC.

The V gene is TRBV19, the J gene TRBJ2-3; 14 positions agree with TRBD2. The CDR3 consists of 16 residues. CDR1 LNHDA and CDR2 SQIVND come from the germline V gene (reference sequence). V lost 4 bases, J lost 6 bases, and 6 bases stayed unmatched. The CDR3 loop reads CASSTGTSGGRDTQYF. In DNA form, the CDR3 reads TGTGCCAGTAGTACTGGGACTAGCGGGGGCCGGGATACGCAGTATTTT.

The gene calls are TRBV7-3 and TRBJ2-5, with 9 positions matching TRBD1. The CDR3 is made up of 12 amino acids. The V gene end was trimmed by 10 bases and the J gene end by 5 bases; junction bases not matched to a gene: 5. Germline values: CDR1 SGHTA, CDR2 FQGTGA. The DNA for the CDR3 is TGTGCCACATGGGGGACAGGGGAGACCCAGTACTTC. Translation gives CATWGTGETQYF.

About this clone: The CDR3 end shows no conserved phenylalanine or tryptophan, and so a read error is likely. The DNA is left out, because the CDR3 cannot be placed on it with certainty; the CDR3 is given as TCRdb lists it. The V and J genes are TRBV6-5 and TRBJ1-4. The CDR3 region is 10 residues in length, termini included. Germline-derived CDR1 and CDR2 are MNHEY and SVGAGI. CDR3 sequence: CASSYPGEGI.

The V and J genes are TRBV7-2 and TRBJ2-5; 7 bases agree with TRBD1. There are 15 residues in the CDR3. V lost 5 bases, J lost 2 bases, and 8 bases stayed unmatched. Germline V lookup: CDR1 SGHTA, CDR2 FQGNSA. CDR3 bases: TGTGCCAGCAGCACACAGGGGTATCCACAAGAGACCCAGTACTTC. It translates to CASSTQGYPQETQYF. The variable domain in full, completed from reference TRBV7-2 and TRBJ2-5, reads GAGVSQSPSNKVTEKGKDVELRCDPISGHTALYWYRQSLGQGLEFLIYFQGNSAPDKSGLPSDRFSAERTGGSVSTLTIQRTQQEDSAVYLCASSTQGYPQETQYFGPGTRLLVL.

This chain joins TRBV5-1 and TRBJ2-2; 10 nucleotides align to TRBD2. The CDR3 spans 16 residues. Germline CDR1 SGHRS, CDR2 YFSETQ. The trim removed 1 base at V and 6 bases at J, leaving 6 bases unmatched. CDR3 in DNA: TGCGCCAGCAGCTTGAACGTTCTAGCGGGGGCCGGGGAGCTGTTTTTT. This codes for CASSLNVLAGAGELFF. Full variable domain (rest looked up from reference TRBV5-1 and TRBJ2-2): KAGVTQTPRYLIKTRGQQVTLSCSPISGHRSVSWYQQTPGQGLQFLFEYFSETQRNKGNFPGRFSGRQFSNSRSEMNVSTLELGDSALYLCASSLNVLAGAGELFFGEGSRLTVL.

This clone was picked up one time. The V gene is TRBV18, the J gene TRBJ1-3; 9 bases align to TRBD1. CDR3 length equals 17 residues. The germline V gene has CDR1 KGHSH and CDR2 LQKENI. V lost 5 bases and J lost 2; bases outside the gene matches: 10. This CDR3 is CASSFKTGTGTGNTIYF. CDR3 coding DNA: TGTGCCAGCTCATTTAAAACCGGGACAGGGACTGGAAACACCATATATTTT.

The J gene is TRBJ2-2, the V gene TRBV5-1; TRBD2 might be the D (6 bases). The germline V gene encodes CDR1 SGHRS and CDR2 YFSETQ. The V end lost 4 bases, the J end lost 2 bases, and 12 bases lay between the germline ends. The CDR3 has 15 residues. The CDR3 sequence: CASSLRGTNTGELFF. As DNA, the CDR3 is TGCGCCAGCAGCCTACGGGGGACTAACACCGGGGAGCTGTTTTTT.

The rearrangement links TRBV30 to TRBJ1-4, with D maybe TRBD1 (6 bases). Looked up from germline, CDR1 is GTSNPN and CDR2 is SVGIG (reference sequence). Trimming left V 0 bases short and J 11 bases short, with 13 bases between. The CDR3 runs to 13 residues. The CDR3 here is CAWSVGGAQKLFF. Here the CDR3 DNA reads TGTGCCTGGAGTGTAGGGGGGGCGCAGAAACTGTTTTTT.

For the CDR3, the DNA is TGCGCCAGCAGCATGAACAGGGTAGGTTACGAGCAGTACTTC. Protein product: CASSMNRVGYEQYF. The rearrangement joins TRBV5-1 to TRBJ2-7; D is perhaps TRBD1 (6 bases). The germline V gene encodes CDR1 SGHRS and CDR2 YFSETQ. The CDR3 has 14 amino acids. Trimming cost V 4 bases and J 4 bases, with 15 bases left between them.

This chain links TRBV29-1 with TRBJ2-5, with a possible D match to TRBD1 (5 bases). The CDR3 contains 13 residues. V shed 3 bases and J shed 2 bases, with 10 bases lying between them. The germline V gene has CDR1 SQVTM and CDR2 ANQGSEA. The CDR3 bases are TGCAGCGTTGATGGGTCAGGGCAAGAGACCCAGTACTTC. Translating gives CSVDGSGQETQYF.

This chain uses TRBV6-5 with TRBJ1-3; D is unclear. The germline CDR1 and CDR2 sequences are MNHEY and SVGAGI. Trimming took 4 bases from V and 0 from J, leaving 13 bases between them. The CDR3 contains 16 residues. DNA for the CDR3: TGTGCCAGCAGTTCCCAATGGGCGCTCTCTGGAAACACCATATATTTT. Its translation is CASSSQWALSGNTIYF.

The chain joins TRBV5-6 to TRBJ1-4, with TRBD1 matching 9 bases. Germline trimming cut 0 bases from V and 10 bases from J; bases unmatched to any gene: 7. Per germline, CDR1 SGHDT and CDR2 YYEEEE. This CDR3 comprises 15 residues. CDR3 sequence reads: CASSLVGQGEVKLFF. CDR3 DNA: TGTGCCAGCAGCTTGGTGGGACAGGGAGAGGTAAAACTGTTTTTT. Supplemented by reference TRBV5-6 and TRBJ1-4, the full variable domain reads DAGVTQSPTHLIKTRGQQVTLRCSPKSGHDTVSWYQQALGQGPQFIFQYYEEEERQRGNFPDRFSGHQFPNYSSELNVNALLLGDSALYLCASSLVGQGEVKLFFGSGTQLSVL.

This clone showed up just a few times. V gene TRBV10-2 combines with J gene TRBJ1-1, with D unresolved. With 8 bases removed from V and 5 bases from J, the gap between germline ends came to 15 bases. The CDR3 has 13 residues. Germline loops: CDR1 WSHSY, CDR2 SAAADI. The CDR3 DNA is TGCGCCAGCCGTGCCGAGGCGTCAACTGAAGCTTTCTTT. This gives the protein CASRAEASTEAFF.

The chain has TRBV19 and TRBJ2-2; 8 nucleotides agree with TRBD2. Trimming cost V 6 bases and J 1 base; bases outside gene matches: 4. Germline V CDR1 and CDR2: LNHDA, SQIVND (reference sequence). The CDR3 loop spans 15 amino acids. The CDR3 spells CASRNSGGNTGELFF. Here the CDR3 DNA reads TGTGCCAGTAGGAACAGCGGGGGGAACACCGGGGAGCTGTTTTTT.

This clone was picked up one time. The CDR3 loop reads CASSPPGRSGAYEQYF. The CDR3 bases are TGTGCCAGCTCACCACCGGGCCGGTCCGGAGCCTACGAGCAGTACTTC. The chain couples TRBV18 to TRBJ2-7; unclear D gene. Germline loops: CDR1 KGHSH, CDR2 LQKENI. The CDR3 contains 16 residues. Deletions cut 0 bases from V and 2 bases from J, with 14 bases between. Based on the CDR3 plus reference TRBV18 and TRBJ2-7, the full variable domain is NAGVMQNPRHLVRRRGQEARLRCSPMKGHSHVYWYRQLPEEGLKFMVYLQKENIIDESGMPKERFSAEFPKEGPSILRIQQVVRGDSAAYFCASSPPGRSGAYEQYFGPGTRLTVT.

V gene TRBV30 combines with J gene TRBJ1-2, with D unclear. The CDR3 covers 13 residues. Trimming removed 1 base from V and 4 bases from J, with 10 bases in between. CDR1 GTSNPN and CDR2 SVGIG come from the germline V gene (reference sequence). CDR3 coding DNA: TGTGCCTGGAGTGAGCAGCCCTCCTATGGCTACACCTTC. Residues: CAWSEQPSYGYTF.

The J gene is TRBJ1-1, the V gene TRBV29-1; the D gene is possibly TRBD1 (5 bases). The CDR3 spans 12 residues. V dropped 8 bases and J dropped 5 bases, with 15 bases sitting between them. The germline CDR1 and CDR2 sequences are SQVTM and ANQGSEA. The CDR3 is CSPRGDLTEAFF. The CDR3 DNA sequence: TGCAGCCCACGAGGGGACTTGACTGAAGCTTTCTTT.

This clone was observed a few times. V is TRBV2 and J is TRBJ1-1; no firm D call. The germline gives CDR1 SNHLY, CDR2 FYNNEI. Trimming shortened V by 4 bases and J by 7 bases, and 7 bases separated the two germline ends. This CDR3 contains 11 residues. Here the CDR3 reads CASSASGEAFF. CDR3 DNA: TGTGCCAGCAGTGCGAGCGGTGAAGCTTTCTTT.

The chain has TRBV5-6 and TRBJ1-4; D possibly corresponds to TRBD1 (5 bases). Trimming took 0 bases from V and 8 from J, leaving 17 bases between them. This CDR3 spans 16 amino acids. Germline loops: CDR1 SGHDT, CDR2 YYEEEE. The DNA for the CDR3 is TGTGCCAGCAGCTTGGCTGGGAGGGGCTTTGAAGAAAAACTGTTTTTT. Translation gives CASSLAGRGFEEKLFF. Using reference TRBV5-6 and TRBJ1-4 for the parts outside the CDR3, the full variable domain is DAGVTQSPTHLIKTRGQQVTLRCSPKSGHDTVSWYQQALGQGPQFIFQYYEEEERQRGNFPDRFSGHQFPNYSSELNVNALLLGDSALYLCASSLAGRGFEEKLFFGSGTQLSVL.

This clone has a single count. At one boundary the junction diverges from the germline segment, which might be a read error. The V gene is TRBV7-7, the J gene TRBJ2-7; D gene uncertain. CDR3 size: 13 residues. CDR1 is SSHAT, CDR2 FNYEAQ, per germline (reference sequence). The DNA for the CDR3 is TGTGCTAGCAGCTTATCTTCTGGTAACGAGCAGTACTTC. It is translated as CASSLSSGNEQYF.

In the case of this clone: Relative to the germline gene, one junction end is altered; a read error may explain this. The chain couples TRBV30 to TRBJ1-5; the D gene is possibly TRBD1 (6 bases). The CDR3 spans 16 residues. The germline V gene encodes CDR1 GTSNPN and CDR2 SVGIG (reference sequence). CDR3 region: CAWSGGIGGSSQPQHF. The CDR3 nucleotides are TGTGCCTGGAGTGGAGGTATAGGGGGAAGCAGTCAGCCCCAGCATTTT.

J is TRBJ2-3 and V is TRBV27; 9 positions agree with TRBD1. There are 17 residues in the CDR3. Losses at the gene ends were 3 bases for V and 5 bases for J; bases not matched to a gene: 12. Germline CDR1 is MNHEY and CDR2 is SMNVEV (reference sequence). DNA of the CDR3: TGTGCCAGCAGTTTTAGGGTCTCCGGGACAGGGATAGATACGCAGTATTTT. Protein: CASSFRVSGTGIDTQYF.